The next 2 T cell receptor beta chains were all read from a single sample in a study of T cell changes during pregnancy in multiple sclerosis. Here immunoSEQ multiplex PCR was the method, and the copy in TCRdb shows in-frame clones only, minus some. The sample yields around 63,000 clones, roughly 89% seen once. The sample was peripheral blood, taken in the third trimester of pregnancy. The receptors come from a female donor in good health, enrolled as a control in a pregnancy study.

The chain recombines TRBV2 with TRBJ1-5; 7 bases line up with TRBD1. Germline trimming cut 6 bases from V and 0 bases from J; bases unmatched to any gene: 14. The CDR3 has 18 residues. Germline CDR1 and CDR2: SNHLY and FYNNEI. The CDR3 loop is CASRQTGTVHNSNQPQHF. The DNA for the CDR3 is TGTGCCAGCAGACAAACCGGGACAGTACATAATAGCAATCAGCCCCAGCATTTT.

V is TRBV6-5 and J is TRBJ2-7, with 8 bases fitting TRBD2. This CDR3 is built from 15 residues. Germline CDR1 is MNHEY and CDR2 is SVGAGI. J gave up 1 base and V 6 bases, and 8 bases lay outside the gene matches. The CDR3 coding sequence is TGTGCCAGCAGGAACGCGGGAGGTCATTCCTACGAGCAGTACTTC. It translates to CASRNAGGHSYEQYF.